Listed below are T cell receptor beta chains from one sample, sequenced in a study of beta chain features in type 1 diabetes. This table comes from immunoSEQ multiplex PCR, and its TCRdb copy is limited to in-frame clones, with some not included. The sample has 130,000 to 150,000 clones; nearly 9.5% are singletons. Sequenced: central memory CD4+ T cells from blood. Receptors originate from a man aged 18-30 years in good health. Each CDR3 is given with its conserved first and last residue. D genes are given only for firm matches. Clone size is given for some rows only: seen once, a few or many times, or a class if the clone is expanded.

D,J,V,length,size,CDR3,DNA
TRBD2,TRBJ2-3,TRBV11-3,14,few,CASSLSGGTDTQYF,TGTGCCAGCAGCCTAAGCGGGGGCACAGATACGCAGTATTTT
-,TRBJ1-2,TRBV19,16,-,CASSRGGGVTNYGYTF,TGTGCCAGTAGCCGCGGCGGGGGGGTCACTAACTATGGCTACACCTTC
-,TRBJ2-3,TRBV4-2,16,-,CASSQELQRSTDTQYF,TGTGCCAGCAGCCAAGAGCTCCAGCGGTCCACAGATACGCAGTATTTT
-,TRBJ2-1,TRBV7-2,11,few,CASSSYDVQFF,TGTGCCAGCAGCTCCTACGATGTGCAGTTCTTC
-,TRBJ2-1,TRBV7-2,12,few,CASSLLVPEQFF,TGTGCCAGCAGCCTTCTAGTCCCTGAGCAGTTCTTC
-,TRBJ1-5,TRBV7-8,16,few,CASSLRGTRNNQPQHF,TGTGCCAGCAGCTTAAGGGGGACACGGAACAATCAGCCCCAGCATTTT
-,TRBJ2-1,TRBV9,14,-,CASSVATWSREQFF,TGTGCCAGCAGCGTAGCTACATGGAGTCGCGAGCAGTTCTTC
-,TRBJ2-5,TRBV5-1,13,-,CASSPPAKETQYF,TGCGCCAGCAGCCCCCCCGCGAAAGAGACCCAGTACTTC
-,TRBJ1-5,TRBV7-2,13,few,CASAWEDNQPQHF,TGTGCCAGCGCGTGGGAGGACAATCAGCCCCAGCATTTT
-,TRBJ2-7,TRBV10-3,14,-,CAISDNLAAYEQYF,TGTGCCATCAGTGATAATCTAGCAGCCTACGAGCAGTACTTC
-,TRBJ1-1,TRBV5-1,13,-,CASSTQGSIEAFF,TGCGCCAGCAGCACCCAGGGATCTATTGAAGCTTTCTTT
-,TRBJ2-1,TRBV6-5,11,-,CASSRDNEQFF,TGTGCCAGCAGTCGGGACAATGAGCAGTTCTTC
-,TRBJ2-3,TRBV9,13,-,CASTASTTDTQYF,TGTGCCAGCACCGCTAGTACCACAGATACGCAGTATTTT
-,TRBJ2-7,TRBV27,14,-,CASSSAGSSYEQYF,TGTGCCAGCAGTTCGGCAGGTAGCTCCTACGAGCAGTACTTC
-,TRBJ2-1,TRBV7-2,13,few,CASSPTLDNEQFF,TGTGCCAGCAGCCCCACCTTAGACAATGAGCAGTTCTTC
TRBD2,TRBJ2-5,TRBV7-3,16,few,CASSLTGLAGGAAQYF,TGTGCCAGCAGCTTAACGGGACTAGCGGGGGGAGCGGCCCAGTACTTC